This T cell receptor beta chain derives from a study of regulatory T cells in long-lasting Graves disease. Documented time point: persistent/refractory GD, antithyroid drugs over 5 years with positive TRAb. With RNA extracted from PBMCs as input, the TCR library was made. Patients were enrolled at an endocrinology department in Xi'an, China. As for this clonotype: Its specificity is unknown.

General observations from the study: Accuracy was possibly reduced by small sample size. Repertoires from persistent disease leaned toward TRBV28, TRBJ1-2 and TRBJ2-5.

Trimming removed 3 bases from V and 2 bases from J; junction bases left unmatched: 13. CDR1 is LNHDA, CDR2 SQIVND, per germline (reference sequence). The CDR3 loop spans 18 amino acids. Combining iRepertoire HTBI primers with Arm-PCR of CDR3 regions, the authors built TCR beta libraries. TCRdb fed the multiplex PCR reads into MiXCR, producing one record per CDR3 protein. Of 600,000 to 850,000 distinct CDR3 sequences listed, about 30% are singletons. This chain joins TRBV19 and TRBJ1-5, with 7 bases identical to TRBD1. The sequencing used peripheral blood mononuclear cells (PBMCs), collected when the disease was refractory, from a patient treated with antithyroid drugs. This TCR came from a female donor with Graves disease. The CDR3 DNA sequence: TGTGCCAGTAGTATCTCGGACAGGCGGATCGTGGGCAATCAGCCCCAGCATTTT. Translated, it gives CASSISDRRIVGNQPQHF.